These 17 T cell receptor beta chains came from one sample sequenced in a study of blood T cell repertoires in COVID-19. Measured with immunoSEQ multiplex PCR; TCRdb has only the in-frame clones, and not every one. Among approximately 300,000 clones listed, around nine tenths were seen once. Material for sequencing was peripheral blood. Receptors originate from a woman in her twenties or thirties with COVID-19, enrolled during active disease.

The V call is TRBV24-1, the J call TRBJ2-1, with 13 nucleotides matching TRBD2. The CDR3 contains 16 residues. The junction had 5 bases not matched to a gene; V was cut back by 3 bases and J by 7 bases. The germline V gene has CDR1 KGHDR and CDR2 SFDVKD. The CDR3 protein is CATSDMTSGRTNEQFF. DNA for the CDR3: TGTGCCACCAGTGATATGACTAGCGGGAGGACGAATGAGCAGTTCTTC.

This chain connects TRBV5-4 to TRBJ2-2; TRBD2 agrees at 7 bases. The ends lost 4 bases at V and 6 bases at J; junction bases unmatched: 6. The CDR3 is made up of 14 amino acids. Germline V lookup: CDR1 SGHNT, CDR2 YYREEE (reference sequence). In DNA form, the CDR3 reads TGTGCCAGCAGCAAGGGCGGGAGCGCCGGGGAGCTGTTTTTT. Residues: CASSKGGSAGELFF.

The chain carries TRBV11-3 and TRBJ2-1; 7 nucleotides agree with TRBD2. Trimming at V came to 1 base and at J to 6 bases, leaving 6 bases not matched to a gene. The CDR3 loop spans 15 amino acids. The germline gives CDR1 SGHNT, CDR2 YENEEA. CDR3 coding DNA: TGTGCCAGCAGCTTAGGGGGTGGCGGGAGCAATGAGCAGTTCTTC. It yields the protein CASSLGGGGSNEQFF.

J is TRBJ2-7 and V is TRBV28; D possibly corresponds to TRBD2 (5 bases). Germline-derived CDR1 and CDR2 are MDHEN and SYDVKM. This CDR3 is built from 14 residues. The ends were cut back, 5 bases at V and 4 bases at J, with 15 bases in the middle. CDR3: CASSVPGISYEQYF. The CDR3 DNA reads TGTGCCAGCAGTGTCCCCGGGATCTCATACGAGCAGTACTTC.

CDR3 sequence: CASSPGGRDIQYF. Written as DNA, the CDR3 is TGCGCCAGCAGCCCGGGGGGGCGAGACATTCAGTACTTC. This chain links TRBV10-1 with TRBJ2-4; TRBD2 aligns across 8 bases. The CDR3 is 13 amino acids. V lost 6 bases and J lost 8; bases outside the gene matches: 6. The germline V gene encodes CDR1 WNHNN and CDR2 SYGVQD (reference sequence).

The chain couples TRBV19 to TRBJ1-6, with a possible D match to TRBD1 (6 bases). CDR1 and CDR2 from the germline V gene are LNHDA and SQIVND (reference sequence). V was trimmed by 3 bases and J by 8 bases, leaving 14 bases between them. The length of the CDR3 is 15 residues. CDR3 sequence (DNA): TGTGCCAGTAGTATCGCGACAGGTGGGGATTCACCCCTCCACTTT. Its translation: CASSIATGGDSPLHF.

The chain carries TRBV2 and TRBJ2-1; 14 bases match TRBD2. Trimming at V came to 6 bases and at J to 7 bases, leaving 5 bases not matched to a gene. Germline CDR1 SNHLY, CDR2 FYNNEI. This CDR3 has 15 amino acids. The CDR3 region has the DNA TGTGCCAGCAGAGTGACTAGCGGGAGGGCTAATGAGCAGTTCTTC. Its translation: CASRVTSGRANEQFF.

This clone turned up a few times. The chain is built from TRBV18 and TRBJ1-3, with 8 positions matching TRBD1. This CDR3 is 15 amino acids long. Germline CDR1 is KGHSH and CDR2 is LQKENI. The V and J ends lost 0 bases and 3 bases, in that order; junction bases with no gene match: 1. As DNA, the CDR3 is TGTGCCAGCTCACCACCCACAGGGGGTGGAAACACCATATATTTT. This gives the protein CASSPPTGGGNTIYF.

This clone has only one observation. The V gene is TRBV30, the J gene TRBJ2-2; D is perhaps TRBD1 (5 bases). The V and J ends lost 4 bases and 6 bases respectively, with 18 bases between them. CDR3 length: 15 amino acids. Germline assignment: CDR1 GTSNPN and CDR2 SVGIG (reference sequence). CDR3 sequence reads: CAWTLRAGSAGELFF. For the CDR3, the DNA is TGTGCCTGGACCTTACGGGCAGGGTCGGCCGGGGAGCTGTTTTTT.

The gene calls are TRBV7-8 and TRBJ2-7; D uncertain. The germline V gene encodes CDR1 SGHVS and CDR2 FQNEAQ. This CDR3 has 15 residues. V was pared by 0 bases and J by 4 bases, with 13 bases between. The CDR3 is CASSLAFSEDYEQYF. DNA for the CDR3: TGTGCCAGCAGCTTAGCGTTCAGTGAGGATTACGAGCAGTACTTC. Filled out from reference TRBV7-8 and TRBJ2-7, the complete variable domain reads GAGVSQSPRYKVAKRGQDVALRCDPISGHVSLFWYQQALGQGPEFLTYFQNEAQLDKSGLPSDRFFAERPEGSVSTLKIQRTQQEDSAVYLCASSLAFSEDYEQYFGPGTRLTVT.

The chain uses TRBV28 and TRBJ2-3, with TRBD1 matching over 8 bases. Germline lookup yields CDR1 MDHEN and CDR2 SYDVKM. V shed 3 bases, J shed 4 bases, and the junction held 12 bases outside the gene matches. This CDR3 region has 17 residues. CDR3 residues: CASSFTAGTGLSDTQYF. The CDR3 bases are TGTGCCAGCAGTTTTACCGCCGGGACAGGCCTCTCAGATACGCAGTATTTT.

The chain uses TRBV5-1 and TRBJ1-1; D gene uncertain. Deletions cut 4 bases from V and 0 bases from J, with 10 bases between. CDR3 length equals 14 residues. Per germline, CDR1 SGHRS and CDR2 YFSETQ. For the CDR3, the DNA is TGCGCCAGCAGCCCAGCCGACATGAACACTGAAGCTTTCTTT. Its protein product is CASSPADMNTEAFF.

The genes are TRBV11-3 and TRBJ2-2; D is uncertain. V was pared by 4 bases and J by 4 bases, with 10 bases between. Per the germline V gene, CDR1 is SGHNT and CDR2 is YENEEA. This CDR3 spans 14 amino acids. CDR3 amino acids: CASSSRRSTGELFF. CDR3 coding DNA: TGTGCCAGCAGCTCCCGGCGGTCCACCGGGGAGCTGTTTTTT.

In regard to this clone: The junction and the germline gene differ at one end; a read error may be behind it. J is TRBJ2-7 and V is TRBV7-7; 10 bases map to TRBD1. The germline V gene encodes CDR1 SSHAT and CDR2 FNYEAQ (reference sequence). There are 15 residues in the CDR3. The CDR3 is CASSPGQGSSYEQYF. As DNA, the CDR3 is TGTGCTAGCAGCCCGGGACAGGGGAGCTCCTACGAGCAGTACTTC.

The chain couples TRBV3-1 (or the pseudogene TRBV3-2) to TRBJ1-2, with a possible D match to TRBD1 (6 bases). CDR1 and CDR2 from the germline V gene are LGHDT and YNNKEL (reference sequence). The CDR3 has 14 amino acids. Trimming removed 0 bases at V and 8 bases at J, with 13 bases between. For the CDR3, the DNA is TGTGCCAGCAGCCAAGACTCTTGGACAGACGGCTACACCTTC. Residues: CASSQDSWTDGYTF.

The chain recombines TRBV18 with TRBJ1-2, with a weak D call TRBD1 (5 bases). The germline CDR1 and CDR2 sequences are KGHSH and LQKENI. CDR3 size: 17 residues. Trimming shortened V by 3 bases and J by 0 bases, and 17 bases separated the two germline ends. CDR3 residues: CASSPRTTFRTNYGYTF. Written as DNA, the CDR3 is TGTGCCAGCTCACCGAGGACAACGTTTCGAACTAACTATGGCTACACCTTC.

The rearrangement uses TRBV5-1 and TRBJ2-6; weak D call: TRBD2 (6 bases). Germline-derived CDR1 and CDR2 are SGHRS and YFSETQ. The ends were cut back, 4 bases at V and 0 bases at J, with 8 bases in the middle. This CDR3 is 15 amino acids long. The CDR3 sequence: CASSGDSSGANVLTF. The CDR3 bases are TGCGCCAGCAGCGGGGACTCCTCTGGGGCCAACGTCCTGACTTTC. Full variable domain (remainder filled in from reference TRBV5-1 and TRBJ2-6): KAGVTQTPRYLIKTRGQQVTLSCSPISGHRSVSWYQQTPGQGLQFLFEYFSETQRNKGNFPGRFSGRQFSNSRSEMNVSTLELGDSALYLCASSGDSSGANVLTFGAGSRLTVL.